This T cell receptor (beta chain) originates from a study of cytomegalovirus exposure and HLA in healthy donors. After removal of 5 bases from V and 9 bases from J, the junction contained 10 bases not matched to a gene. Germline V gene data show CDR1 as SGHTA and CDR2 as FQGTGA. The CDR3 runs 14 residues. 60 Vbeta and 13 Jbeta primers were used in PCR. The assay was immunoSEQ multiplex PCR, and TCRdb's table has in-frame clones only and misses some. The data hold about 110,000 clones, with 65% to 85% observed a single time. The sequenced sample was PBMCs. The sequence was obtained from a man aged 30 to 45 in good health and CMV-seropositive. This sequence joins TRBV7-3 and TRBJ2-3; 8 bases are a match to TRBD1. This CDR3 is CASSQTDRGGTQYF. CDR3 DNA sequence: TGTGCCAGCAGCCAAACAGACAGGGGCGGGACGCAGTATTTT.